This entry describes one T cell receptor (beta chain). The target antigen is unknown. TCRdb re-called the 5' RACE reads with MiXCR, one entry per CDR3 protein. The sample lists around 890,000 distinct CDR3 sequences, about 11% seen once, with under 0.6% in the top ten. The data originate from a study of CD8 T cells in ankylosing spondylitis. The study, taken as a whole, reports: Reportedly, matched ankylosing spondylitis synovial fluid was significantly enriched for disease-linked clones. What seemed typical of ankylosing spondylitis blood was a TCR beta motif built from roughly eight highly homologous variants.

Germline CDR1 is KGHSH and CDR2 is LQKENI. Trimming took 5 bases from V and 7 from J, leaving 15 bases between them. This CDR3 has 13 residues. This sequence joins TRBV18 and TRBJ2-7, with TRBD1 as a possible D gene (5 bases). The sequence came from a male donor with ankylosing spondylitis. The specimen was blood, either unsorted or a sorted T cell fraction (not recorded which). This CDR3 reads CASSDRTLGEQYF. For the CDR3, the DNA is TGTGCCAGCTCAGACAGAACCCTTGGGGAGCAGTACTTC.